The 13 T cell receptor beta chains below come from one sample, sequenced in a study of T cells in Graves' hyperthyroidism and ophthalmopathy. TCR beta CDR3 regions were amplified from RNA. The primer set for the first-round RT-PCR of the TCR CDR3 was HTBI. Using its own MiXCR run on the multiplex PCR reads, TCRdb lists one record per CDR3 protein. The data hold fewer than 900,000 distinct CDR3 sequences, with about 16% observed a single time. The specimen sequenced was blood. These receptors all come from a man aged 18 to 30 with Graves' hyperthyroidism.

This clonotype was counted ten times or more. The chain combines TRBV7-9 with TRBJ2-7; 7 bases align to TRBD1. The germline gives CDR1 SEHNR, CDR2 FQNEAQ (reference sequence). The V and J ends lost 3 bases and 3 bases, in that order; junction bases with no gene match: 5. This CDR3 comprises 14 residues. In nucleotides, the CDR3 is TGTGCCAGCAGCTTGGGGACAGATTTCTACGAGCAGTACTTC. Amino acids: CASSLGTDFYEQYF.

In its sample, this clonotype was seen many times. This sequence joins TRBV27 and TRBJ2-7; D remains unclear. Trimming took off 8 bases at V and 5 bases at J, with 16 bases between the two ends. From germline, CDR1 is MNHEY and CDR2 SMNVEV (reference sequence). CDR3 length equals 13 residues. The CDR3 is CASSNLNRHEQYF. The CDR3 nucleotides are TGTGCCAGCTCAAACTTGAACCGACACGAGCAGTACTTC.

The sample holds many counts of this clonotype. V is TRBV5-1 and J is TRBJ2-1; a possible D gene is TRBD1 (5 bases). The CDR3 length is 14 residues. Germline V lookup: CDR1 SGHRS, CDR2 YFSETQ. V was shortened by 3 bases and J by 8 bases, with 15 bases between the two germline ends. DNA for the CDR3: TGCGCCAGCAGCTCAACAGGCGGTACAGATGAGCAGTTCTTC. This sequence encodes CASSSTGGTDEQFF.

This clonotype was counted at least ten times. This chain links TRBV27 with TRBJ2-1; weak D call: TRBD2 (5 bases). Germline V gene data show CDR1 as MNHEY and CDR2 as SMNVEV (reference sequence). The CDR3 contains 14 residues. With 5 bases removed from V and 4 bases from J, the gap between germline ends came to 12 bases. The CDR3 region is CASSDEDFYNEQFF. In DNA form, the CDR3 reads TGTGCCAGCAGTGACGAGGACTTTTACAATGAGCAGTTCTTC.

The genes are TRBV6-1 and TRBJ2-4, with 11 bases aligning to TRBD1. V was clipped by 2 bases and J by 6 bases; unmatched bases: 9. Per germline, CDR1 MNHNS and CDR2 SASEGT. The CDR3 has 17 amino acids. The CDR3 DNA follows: TGTGCCAGCAGTGAAAGGGCCAGGGGACAGGGGGGAAACATTCAGTACTTC. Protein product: CASSERARGQGGNIQYF.

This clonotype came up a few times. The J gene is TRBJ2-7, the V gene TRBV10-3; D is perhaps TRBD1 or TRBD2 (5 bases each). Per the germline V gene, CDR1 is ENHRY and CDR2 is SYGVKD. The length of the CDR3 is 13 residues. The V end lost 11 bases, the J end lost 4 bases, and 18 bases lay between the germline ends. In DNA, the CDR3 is TGTGCCGCTCGGGACGCCGGAGTATACGAGCAGTACTTC. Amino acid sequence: CAARDAGVYEQYF.

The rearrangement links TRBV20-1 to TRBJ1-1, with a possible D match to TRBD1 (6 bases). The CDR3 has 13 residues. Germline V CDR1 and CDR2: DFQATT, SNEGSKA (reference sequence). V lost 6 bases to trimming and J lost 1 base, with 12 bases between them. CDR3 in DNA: TGCAGTGCCATACGACAGGCGAACACTGAAGCTTTCTTT. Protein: CSAIRQANTEAFF.

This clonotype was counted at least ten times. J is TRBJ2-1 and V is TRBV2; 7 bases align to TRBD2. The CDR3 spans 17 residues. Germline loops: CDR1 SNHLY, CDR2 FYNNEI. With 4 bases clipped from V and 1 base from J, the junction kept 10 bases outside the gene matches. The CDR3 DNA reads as TGTGCCAGCAGTGGTAATTTAGCGGGTGGATCCTACAATGAGCAGTTCTTC. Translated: CASSGNLAGGSYNEQFF.

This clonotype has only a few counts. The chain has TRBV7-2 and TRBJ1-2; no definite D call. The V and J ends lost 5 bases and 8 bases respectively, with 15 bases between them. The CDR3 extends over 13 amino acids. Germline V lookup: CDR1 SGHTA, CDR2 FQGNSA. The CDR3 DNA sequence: TGTGCCAGCAGCGTGTCCTTTTTGCGGGGCTACACCTTC. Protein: CASSVSFLRGYTF.

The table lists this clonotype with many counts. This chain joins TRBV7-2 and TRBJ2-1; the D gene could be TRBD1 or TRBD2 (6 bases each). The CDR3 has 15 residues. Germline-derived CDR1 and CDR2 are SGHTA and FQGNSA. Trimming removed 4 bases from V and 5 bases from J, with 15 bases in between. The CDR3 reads CASSSRRGADNEQFF. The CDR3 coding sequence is TGTGCCAGCAGCTCCAGGAGGGGGGCAGACAATGAGCAGTTCTTC.

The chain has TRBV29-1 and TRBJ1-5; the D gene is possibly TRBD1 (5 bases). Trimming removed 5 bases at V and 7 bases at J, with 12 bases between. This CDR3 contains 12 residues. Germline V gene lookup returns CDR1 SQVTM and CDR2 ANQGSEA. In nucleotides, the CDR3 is TGCAGCGTTCTAGAGGGGAAGCAGCCCCAGCATTTT. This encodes CSVLEGKQPQHF.

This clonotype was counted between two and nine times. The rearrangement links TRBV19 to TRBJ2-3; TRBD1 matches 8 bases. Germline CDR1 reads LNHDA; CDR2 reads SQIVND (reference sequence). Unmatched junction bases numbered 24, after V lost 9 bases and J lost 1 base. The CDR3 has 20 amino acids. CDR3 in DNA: TGTGCCAGGACAGACGCCCAGGGGGCCGAAGATGTTGGAGGCACAGATACGCAGTATTTT. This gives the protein CARTDAQGAEDVGGTDTQYF.

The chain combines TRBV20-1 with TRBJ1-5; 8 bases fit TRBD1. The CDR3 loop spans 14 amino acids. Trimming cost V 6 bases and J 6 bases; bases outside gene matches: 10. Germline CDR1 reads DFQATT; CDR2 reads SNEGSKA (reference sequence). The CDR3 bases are TGCAGTGCCCAGTCGGACAGGGACGGTCAGCCCCAGCATTTT. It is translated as CSAQSDRDGQPQHF.